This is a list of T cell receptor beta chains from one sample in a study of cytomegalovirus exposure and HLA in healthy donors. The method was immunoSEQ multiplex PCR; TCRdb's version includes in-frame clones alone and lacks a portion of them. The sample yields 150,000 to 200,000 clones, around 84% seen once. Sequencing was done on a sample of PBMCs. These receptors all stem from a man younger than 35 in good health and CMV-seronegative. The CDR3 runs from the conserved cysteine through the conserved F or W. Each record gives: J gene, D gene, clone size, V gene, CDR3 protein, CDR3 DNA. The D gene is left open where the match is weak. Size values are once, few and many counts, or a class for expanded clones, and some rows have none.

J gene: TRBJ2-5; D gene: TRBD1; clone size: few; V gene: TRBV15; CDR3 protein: CATSREGQGGETQYF; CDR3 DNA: TGTGCCACCAGCAGAGAGGGACAGGGTGGAGAGACCCAGTACTTC
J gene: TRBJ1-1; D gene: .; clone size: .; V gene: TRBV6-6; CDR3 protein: CASSTRGENTEAFF; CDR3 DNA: TGTGCCAGCAGCACGCGGGGGGAGAACACTGAAGCTTTCTTT
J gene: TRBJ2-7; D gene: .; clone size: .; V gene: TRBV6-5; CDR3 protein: CASSQLGPYEQYF; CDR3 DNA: TGTGCCAGCAGTCAACTAGGTCCCTACGAGCAGTACTTC
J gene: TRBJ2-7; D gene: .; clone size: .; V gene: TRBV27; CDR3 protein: CASGADSTYEQYF; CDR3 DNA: TGTGCCAGCGGTGCGGACAGTACCTACGAGCAGTACTTC
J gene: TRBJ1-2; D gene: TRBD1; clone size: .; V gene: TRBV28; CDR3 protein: CASRLTGVDYGYTF; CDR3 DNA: TGTGCCAGCAGGCTGACAGGGGTTGACTATGGCTACACCTTC
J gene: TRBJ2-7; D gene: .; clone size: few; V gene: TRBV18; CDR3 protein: CASSPPTGQGSYEQYF; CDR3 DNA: TGTGCCAGCTCACCACCGACCGGGCAGGGGTCCTACGAGCAGTACTTC
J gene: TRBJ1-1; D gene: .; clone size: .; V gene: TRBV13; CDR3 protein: CASSLWFRGEGTEAFF; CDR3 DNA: TGTGCCAGCAGCTTATGGTTTCGGGGGGAAGGCACTGAAGCTTTCTTT
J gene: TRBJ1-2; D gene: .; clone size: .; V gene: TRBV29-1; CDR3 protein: CSVEAVAYGYTF; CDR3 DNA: TGCAGCGTTGAGGCAGTCGCCTATGGCTACACCTTC
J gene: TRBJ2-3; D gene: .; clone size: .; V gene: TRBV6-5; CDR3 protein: CASSYSRQVADTQYF; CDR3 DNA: TGTGCCAGCAGTTACTCGCGGCAAGTGGCAGATACGCAGTATTTT
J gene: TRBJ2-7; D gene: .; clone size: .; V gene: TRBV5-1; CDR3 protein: CASSQDAEGAEQYF; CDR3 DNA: TGCGCCAGCAGCCAGGACGCCGAAGGGGCCGAGCAGTACTTC
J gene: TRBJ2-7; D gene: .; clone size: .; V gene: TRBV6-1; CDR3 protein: CASSTYTGTYEQYF; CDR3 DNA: TGTGCCAGCAGCACTTACACAGGAACCTACGAGCAGTACTTC
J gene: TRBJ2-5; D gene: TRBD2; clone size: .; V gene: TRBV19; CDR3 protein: CASSIGTSGRETQYF; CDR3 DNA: TGTGCCAGTAGTATTGGGACTAGCGGGAGGGAGACCCAGTACTTC
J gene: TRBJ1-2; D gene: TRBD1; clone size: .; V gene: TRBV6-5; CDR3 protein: CASSSRTGTPYGYTF; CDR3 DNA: TGTGCCAGCAGTTCACGGACAGGGACCCCGTATGGCTACACCTTC
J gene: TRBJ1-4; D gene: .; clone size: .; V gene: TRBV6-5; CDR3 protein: CASSYGRWGANEKLFF; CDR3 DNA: TGTGCCAGCAGTTACGGCAGGTGGGGGGCTAATGAAAAACTGTTTTTT
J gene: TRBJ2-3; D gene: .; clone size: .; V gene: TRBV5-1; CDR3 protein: CASSLGGQASTDTQYF; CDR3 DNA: TGCGCCAGCAGCTTGGGAGGGCAGGCTAGCACAGATACGCAGTATTTT
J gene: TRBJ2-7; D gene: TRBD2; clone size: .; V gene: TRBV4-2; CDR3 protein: CASSLRTSPLEQYF; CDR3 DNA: TGTGCCAGCAGCCTCCGGACTAGCCCTCTTGAGCAGTACTTC
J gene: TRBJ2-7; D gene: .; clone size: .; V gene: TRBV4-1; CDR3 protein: CASSQVIVTGVSRHEQYF; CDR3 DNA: TGCGCCAGCAGCCAAGTCATTGTGACGGGAGTTTCTCGGCACGAGCAGTACTTC
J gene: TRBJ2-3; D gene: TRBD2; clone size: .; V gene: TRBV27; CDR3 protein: CASNTAGGRAPDTQYF; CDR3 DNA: TGTGCCAGCAACACGGCGGGCGGGAGGGCCCCAGATACGCAGTATTTT